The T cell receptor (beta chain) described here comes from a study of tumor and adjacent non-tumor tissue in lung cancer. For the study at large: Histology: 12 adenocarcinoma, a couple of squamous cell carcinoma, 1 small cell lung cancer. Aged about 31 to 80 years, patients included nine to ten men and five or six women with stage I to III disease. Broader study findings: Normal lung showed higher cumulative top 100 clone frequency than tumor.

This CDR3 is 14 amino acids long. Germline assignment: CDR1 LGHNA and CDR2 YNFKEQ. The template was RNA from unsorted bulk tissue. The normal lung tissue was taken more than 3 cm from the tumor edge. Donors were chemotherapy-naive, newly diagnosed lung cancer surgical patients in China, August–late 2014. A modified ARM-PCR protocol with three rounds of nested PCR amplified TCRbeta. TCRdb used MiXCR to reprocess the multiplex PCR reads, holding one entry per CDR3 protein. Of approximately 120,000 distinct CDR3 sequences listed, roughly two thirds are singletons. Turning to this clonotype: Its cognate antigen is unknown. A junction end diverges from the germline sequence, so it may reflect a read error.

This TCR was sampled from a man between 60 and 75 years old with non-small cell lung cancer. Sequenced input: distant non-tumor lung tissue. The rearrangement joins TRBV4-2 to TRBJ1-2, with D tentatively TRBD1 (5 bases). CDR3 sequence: CASSRDGGVSGHTF. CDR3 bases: TGTGCCAGCAGCCGAGATGGAGGGGTCTCTGGCCACACCTTC.